The 2 T cell receptor beta chains listed next were all sequenced from one sample in a study of blood T cell repertoires in COVID-19 (dated by TCRdb to 2020 to 2022). Library generation was performed with the immunoSEQ multiplex PCR assay. Held by TCRdb, this immuneACCESS table contains in-frame sequences only and omits some clones. Under half of the omission traces to an unresolved V gene where checked; the cause of the rest is unknown. The sample records 53,000 or so clones, approximately 90% of which are singletons. The ten largest clones add up to about 3% of the sample. Sequencing was done on a sample of peripheral blood. All receptors come from a human donor in a cohort sampled during active COVID-19.

Only one count was recorded for this clone. The chain recombines TRBV10-3 with TRBJ2-1, with 8 bases that match TRBD1. Germline assignment: CDR1 ENHRY and CDR2 SYGVKD. After removal of 10 bases from V and 3 bases from J, the junction contained 5 bases not matched to a gene. This CDR3 has 13 residues. CDR3: CATGGTGYNEQFF. Written as DNA, the CDR3 is TGTGCCACCGGTGGGACAGGCTACAATGAGCAGTTCTTC.

The genes are TRBV2 and TRBJ2-2; 8 nucleotides match TRBD2. The CDR3 covers 15 residues. Germline V gene lookup returns CDR1 SNHLY and CDR2 FYNNEI. Trimming cost V 6 bases and J 7 bases; bases outside gene matches: 10. This CDR3 is CASSATGGLGGELFF. The CDR3 DNA is TGTGCCAGCAGCGCTACGGGGGGGCTAGGCGGGGAGCTGTTTTTT.